A selection of T cell receptor beta chains follows, all from one sample in a study of shared clonotypes between healthy human individuals. Here immunoSEQ multiplex PCR was the method, and the copy in TCRdb shows in-frame clones only, minus some. The table lists approximately 320,000 clones, about 74% of them singletons. The specimen sequenced was memory CD4+ T cells sorted from blood. These receptors were taken from a young man in good health. Both conserved end residues are part of each CDR3. A D gene is named only where the DNA matches it firmly. Rows give clone size only sometimes, using once, few, many, or a class for an expanded clone.

>TRBJ2-1|.|TRBD2|TRBV10-2
CASSRKAGPTYNEQFF
TGCGCCAGCAGTAGAAAAGCGGGACCAACCTACAATGAGCAGTTCTTC
>TRBJ2-1|.|TRBD2|TRBV7-9
CASSPRGGTYNEQFF
TGTGCCAGCAGCCCCCGGGGGGGTACGTACAATGAGCAGTTCTTC
>TRBJ1-1|few|.|TRBV28
CASRLRQGAFF
TGTGCCAGCCGCCTGCGGCAGGGGGCTTTCTTT
>TRBJ2-3|.|TRBD2|TRBV7-2
CASSLHLRGSGRIDTQYF
TGTGCCAGCAGCCTACATCTCCGGGGTAGCGGGAGAATAGATACGCAGTATTTT
>TRBJ2-5|once|TRBD2|TRBV7-9
CASSQHRGVAETQYF
TGTGCCAGCAGCCAACACCGGGGGGTGGCCGAGACCCAGTACTTC
>TRBJ2-3|.|.|TRBV7-6
CASSLVSLRAGTDTQYF
TGTGCCAGCAGCTTAGTGTCCTTGCGGGCCGGCACAGATACGCAGTATTTT
>TRBJ2-2|.|.|TRBV14
CASSQVPWSGPNTGELFF
TGTGCCAGCAGCCAAGTTCCTTGGAGTGGCCCGAACACCGGGGAGCTGTTTTTT
>TRBJ1-5|.|TRBD1|TRBV2
CASSKWTGSQQPQHF
TGTGCCAGCAGTAAATGGACAGGGTCCCAACAGCCCCAGCATTTT
>TRBJ2-2|few|.|TRBV18
CASSPTSTGELFF
TGTGCCAGCTCACCGACTAGCACCGGGGAGCTGTTTTTT
>TRBJ2-7|.|.|TRBV7-2
CASSFSVGGASVYEQYF
TGTGCCAGCAGCTTCTCGGTAGGGGGAGCTTCGGTCTACGAGCAGTACTTC
>TRBJ1-5|.|.|TRBV6-1
CASLPTTPPQHF
TGTGCCAGCCTACCCACTACACCCCCCCAGCATTTT
>TRBJ2-3|.|.|TRBV30
CAWSIIQGGTDTQYF
TGTGCCTGGAGTATCATACAGGGAGGCACAGATACGCAGTATTTT
>TRBJ2-1|once|.|TRBV5-1
CASSLAGGSGTNEQFF
TGCGCCAGCAGCTTGGCCGGAGGGAGTGGGACCAATGAGCAGTTCTTC
>TRBJ1-3|.|.|TRBV29-1
CSVTPRGHSGNTIYF
TGCAGCGTGACCCCACGGGGGCACTCTGGAAACACCATATATTTT
>TRBJ2-5|.|TRBD1|TRBV15
CATSRSLDRGRETQYF
TGTGCCACCAGCAGATCTCTCGACAGGGGGAGAGAGACCCAGTACTTC
>TRBJ2-3|.|.|TRBV4-1
CASSQGPTGTDTQYF
TGCGCCAGCAGCCAGGGCCCCACCGGCACAGATACGCAGTATTTT
>TRBJ2-1|.|.|TRBV2
CASRSWAGENEQFF
TGTGCCAGCAGGAGCTGGGCAGGGGAAAATGAGCAGTTCTTC
>TRBJ2-3|.|.|TRBV9
CASTRTIGDTQYF
TGTGCCAGCACCCGGACCATAGGCGATACGCAGTATTTT
>TRBJ2-2|few|.|TRBV2
CASRRSPSGELFF
TGTGCCAGCAGGAGATCACCTTCCGGGGAGCTGTTTTTT
>TRBJ2-1|.|.|TRBV7-8
CASSSIQGRGHNEQFF
TGTGCCAGCAGCTCGATCCAGGGACGCGGACACAATGAGCAGTTCTTC
>TRBJ2-7|.|TRBD2|TRBV29-1
CSVEAAGGYEQYF
TGCAGCGTTGAGGCCGCGGGGGGCTACGAGCAGTACTTC
>TRBJ1-5|once|.|TRBV2
CASRLEVGQPQHF
TGTGCCAGCAGGCTGGAAGTTGGTCAGCCCCAGCATTTT
>TRBJ1-1|.|.|TRBV19
CASSNTRLEAFF
TGTGCCAGTAGCAATACAAGACTTGAAGCTTTCTTT
>TRBJ2-5|few|TRBD1|TRBV18
CASSPQDRGPSGETQYF
TGTGCCAGCTCACCACAGGACAGGGGGCCCTCCGGGGAGACCCAGTACTTC
>TRBJ1-5|.|.|TRBV15
CATSRDPLAQPQHF
TGTGCCACCAGCAGAGATCCCCTGGCCCAGCCCCAGCATTTT
>TRBJ2-7|.|TRBD2|TRBV6-5
CASRTSGSDEQYF
TGTGCCAGCCGGACTAGCGGGAGTGACGAGCAGTACTTC
>TRBJ2-3|.|TRBD1|TRBV4-2
CASSHPTGGLGDTQYF
TGTGCCAGCAGCCACCCGACAGGGGGCTTAGGAGATACGCAGTATTTT
>TRBJ2-1|.|.|TRBV4-3
CASSQDLGGYANEQFF
TGCGCCAGCAGCCAAGATTTGGGGGGTTACGCCAATGAGCAGTTCTTC
>TRBJ2-7|.|.|TRBV29-1
CSVERAGNEQYF
TGCAGCGTTGAAAGGGCGGGGAACGAGCAGTACTTC
>TRBJ2-1|.|TRBD2|TRBV25-1
CASSHKGTSGDNEQFF
TGTGCCAGCAGTCACAAAGGGACTAGCGGTGACAATGAGCAGTTCTTC
>TRBJ2-1|many|TRBD1|TRBV11-2
CASSYRDRGIVRGEQFF
TGTGCCAGCAGCTACCGGGACAGGGGGATTGTAAGGGGTGAGCAGTTCTTC
>TRBJ2-1|once|TRBD2|TRBV2
CASSNLAGDIYEQFF
TGTGCCAGCAGTAATCTAGCGGGAGATATCTATGAGCAGTTCTTC
>TRBJ2-7|.|TRBD2|TRBV7-9
CASSPAGLAGALEQYF
TGTGCCAGCAGCCCGGCGGGGCTAGCGGGAGCTCTTGAGCAGTACTTC
>TRBJ2-7|once|TRBD2|TRBV10-3
CAISGGGTSGMYEQYF
TGTGCCATCAGTGGGGGAGGGACTAGCGGAATGTACGAGCAGTACTTC
>TRBJ2-3|.|.|TRBV6-1
CASSADWTPSTDTQYF
TGTGCCAGCAGTGCTGACTGGACCCCCAGCACAGATACGCAGTATTTT
>TRBJ1-1|.|TRBD1|TRBV2
CASSGQGARYTEAFF
TGTGCCAGCAGCGGACAGGGGGCGCGTTACACTGAAGCTTTCTTT
>TRBJ2-3|.|TRBD2|TRBV5-1
CASSLEGAAGVGDTQYF
TGCGCCAGCAGCTTGGAGGGTGCAGCGGGAGTAGGAGATACGCAGTATTTT
>TRBJ2-2|.|.|TRBV10-1
CASSDLQNTGELFF
TGCGCCAGCAGCGACCTACAGAACACCGGGGAGCTGTTTTTT
>TRBJ1-6|.|.|TRBV21-1
CASSIQGAFSPLHF
TGTGCCAGCAGCATACAGGGGGCCTTTTCACCCCTCCACTTT
>TRBJ2-3|.|TRBD2|TRBV5-1
CASSLGSLAGEATQYF
TGCGCCAGCAGCTTGGGCTCACTAGCGGGAGAAGCTACGCAGTATTTT
>TRBJ2-5|.|.|TRBV5-6
CASSLWLAKQETQYF
TGTGCCAGCAGCTTGTGGCTAGCTAAACAAGAGACCCAGTACTTC
>TRBJ2-2|.|.|TRBV4-3
CASSHLGWLAGHRGAVF
TGCGCCAGCAGCCACCTGGGATGGCTAGCAGGCCACCGGGGAGCTGTTTTT
>TRBJ1-3|.|TRBD1|TRBV27
CASRRDRAGNTIYF
TGTGCCAGCAGACGAGACAGGGCTGGAAACACCATATATTTT
>TRBJ2-1|once|TRBD2|TRBV7-6
CASSPQTLAGGRDEQFF
TGTGCCAGCAGCCCCCAGACCCTAGCGGGAGGGCGGGATGAGCAGTTCTTC
>TRBJ2-7|once|.|TRBV5-1
CASSTTYEQYF
TGCGCCAGCAGCACCACCTACGAGCAGTACTTC
>TRBJ2-2|.|.|TRBV7-2
CASSPQLVGAGELFF
TGTGCCAGCAGCCCCCAACTCGTTGGAGCCGGGGAGCTGTTTTTT
>TRBJ1-4|.|TRBD1|TRBV19
CASSMDRQKLFF
TGTGCCAGTAGTATGGACAGGCAAAAACTGTTTTTT
>TRBJ1-5|.|TRBD1|TRBV27
CASSFRGVGAQHF
TGTGCCAGCAGTTTCAGGGGGGTTGGGGCCCAGCATTTT
>TRBJ2-7|.|TRBD2|TRBV10-2
CASSDRTSGSYEQYF
TGCGCCAGCAGTGACAGGACTAGCGGCTCCTACGAGCAGTACTTC
>TRBJ1-1|.|.|TRBV4-3
CASSLIGTLNTEAFF
TGCGCCAGCAGCCTGATAGGGACACTGAACACTGAAGCTTTCTTT
>TRBJ2-1|.|.|TRBV5-8
CASSVLGRVYNEQFF
TGTGCCAGCAGCGTCCTGGGGCGGGTGTACAATGAGCAGTTCTTC
>TRBJ2-5|few|TRBD1|TRBV2
CASRATGTESETQYF
TGTGCCAGCAGAGCGACCGGGACAGAGTCTGAGACCCAGTACTTC
>TRBJ1-1|.|.|TRBV5-3
CARSETEMNTEAFF
TGTGCCAGAAGCGAGACAGAGATGAACACTGAAGCTTTCTTT
>TRBJ2-2|.|TRBD2|TRBV5-1
CASSLTSGRDTGELFF
TGCGCCAGCAGCTTGACCAGCGGGAGGGACACCGGGGAGCTGTTTTTT
>TRBJ1-1|.|.|TRBV9
CASSAPFLEAFF
TGTGCCAGCAGCGCCCCATTTTTGGAAGCTTTCTTT
>TRBJ2-3|.|.|TRBV19
CASSIQGPPSTDTQYF
TGTGCCAGTAGTATACAGGGGCCACCCAGCACAGATACGCAGTATTTT